This paragraph covers one T cell receptor (beta chain) sequence. In the authors' methods: Scientists estimated how many nucleated cells there were by amplifying reference gene primers. Sequenced by immunoSEQ multiplex PCR; TCRdb stores in-frame clones only, minus some. V, J and clone size are taken as reported in that table, and D and trimming were inferred from the DNA itself. The sample includes roughly 220,000 clones, 84% of them seen just once. CDR1 LGHDT and CDR2 YNNKEL come from the germline V gene (reference sequence). There are 10 residues in the CDR3. Trimming removed 7 bases from V and 5 bases from J, with 6 bases in between. The data were obtained in a study of blood T cell repertoires in COVID-19. Study-wide context: Sites in the United States, Italy and Spain provided acute and convalescent COVID-19 samples. In each case, the material was cDNA or gDNA derived from T cells, B-cell-depleted T cells, or PBMCs.

This clonotype was sampled from a man in his thirties or forties with active or convalescent COVID-19. The chain combines TRBV3-1 (or the pseudogene TRBV3-2) with TRBJ2-7; TRBD1 might be the D (5 bases). Material: peripheral blood. CDR3 nucleotides: TGTGCCAGCAAGGGGAACGAGCAGTACTTC. Protein sequence: CASKGNEQYF.